These T cell receptor beta chains were read from a single sample in a study of control samples from healthy donors and cancer patients. Clones were sequenced by immunoSEQ multiplex PCR, and TCRdb holds only the in-frame ones, with some missing. Of about 80,000 clones listed, 70% to 85% were seen once; the top ten hold more than 9%. The sequencing input was PBMCs. The origin of the receptors is a man aged 55-75 years with head and neck cancer. The conserved cysteine and the conserved F or W are not part of the CDR3 here. A D gene is named only where the DNA matches it firmly.

j_call v_call d_call cdr3_aa
TRBJ2-3 TRBV19 TRBD2 ASSPIAGNTDTQY
TRBJ2-5 TRBV18 TRBD1 ASSPRDRGLGLRETQY
TRBJ1-1 TRBV10-3 TRBD1 AISEGTGGPGAF
TRBJ1-2 TRBV5-1 NA ASSIPTLHSPDYGYT
TRBJ1-2 TRBV7-9 NA ASSPSSNYGYT
TRBJ2-5 TRBV30 TRBD2 ATYGGGLETQY
TRBJ2-2 TRBV14 TRBD2 ASSQTAGAPGELF
TRBJ2-3 TRBV5-5 NA ASGTGDTQY
TRBJ2-1 TRBV30 NA AWSGGFYNEQF
TRBJ2-7 TRBV12-3/TRBV12-4 NA ASSLDGQSEY
TRBJ2-5 TRBV10-3 TRBD2 AISLSGRAGETQY
TRBJ2-3 TRBV11-3 NA ASSLGLARDTQY
TRBJ2-7 TRBV5-1 TRBD1 ASTRTGVSSYEQY
TRBJ2-2 TRBV19 NA ASSGGNTGELF
TRBJ2-3 TRBV11-3 NA ASSLGGSMVTDTQY
TRBJ2-1 TRBV11-3 TRBD2 ASSLGLAGGDEQF
TRBJ1-2 TRBV11-2 NA ASSLDSGGYT
TRBJ1-1 TRBV2 NA ASSVQDVNTEAF
TRBJ1-2 TRBV5-1 NA ASSPGWGEVFGYT
TRBJ2-7 TRBV9 NA ASSVGGVESYEQY
TRBJ2-3 TRBV29-1 NA SVIPGLQQADTQY
TRBJ2-5 TRBV11-2 TRBD1 ASSSGQGTRKGETQY
TRBJ1-3 TRBV28 TRBD1 ASSLLQGRGNTIY
TRBJ1-2 TRBV28 NA ASSLYAGYT
TRBJ1-2 TRBV24-1 NA ATSDNSQYGYT
TRBJ1-3 TRBV19 NA ASRQAGGNTIY
TRBJ1-5 TRBV6-1 TRBD1 ASSEPNRGNQPQH
TRBJ2-7 TRBV27 NA ASSLYPPRGSDEQY
TRBJ1-5 TRBV5-1 NA ASSRTGNGQPQH
TRBJ2-1 TRBV4-1 NA ASSQGVGEQF
TRBJ2-7 TRBV7-9 TRBD1 ASSPGQGGYEQY
TRBJ1-1 TRBV19 NA ASSIVTGTEAF
TRBJ1-5 TRBV2 TRBD1 ASSDRQGLNQPQH
TRBJ2-1 TRBV5-5 NA ASSLRTGPTGRF
TRBJ1-5 TRBV28 NA ASSFRGRSYRGNQPQH
TRBJ2-7 TRBV19 NA ASSTTGSYEQY
TRBJ1-1 TRBV6-2/TRBV6-3 NA ASSYSTRLMNTEAF
TRBJ2-7 TRBV27 TRBD2 ASSRSISGSTYEQY
TRBJ1-2 TRBV28 NA TSNGVRGYT
TRBJ2-3 TRBV30 NA AWSVGGTLSGTDTQY
TRBJ2-1 TRBV19 TRBD2 ASKGTASGRNEQF
TRBJ1-2 TRBV30 TRBD1 AWGRDRPHGYT
TRBJ1-1 TRBV18 TRBD1 ASSLQTGRNTEAF
TRBJ2-5 TRBV11-2 NA ASSFDEDQETQY
TRBJ2-3 TRBV18 TRBD1 ASSRSGQEGTDTQY
TRBJ1-5 TRBV19 NA ASSGLGNEYSNQPQH
TRBJ2-3 TRBV10-3 TRBD1 AISEGTGASDTQY
TRBJ2-1 TRBV9 TRBD2 ASSVAGLAGNEQF
TRBJ2-4 TRBV7-8 TRBD2 ASSAGGTSGNIKNIQY
TRBJ2-1 TRBV7-9 NA ASSHAQRERLVMGNEQF
TRBJ1-1 TRBV6-5 NA ASSRTSARQTF
TRBJ1-2 TRBV10-2 NA ASSVAGLNYGYT
TRBJ2-3 TRBV6-5 TRBD2 ASSSGTSGRTDTQY
TRBJ2-1 TRBV5-8 TRBD2 ASSYGTRKYNEQF
TRBJ2-1 TRBV19 TRBD2 ASKAPGLWREGSYNEQF
TRBJ1-2 TRBV5-4 NA ASSQPRDSDYGYT
TRBJ1-2 TRBV6-1 NA ASSEAGWARGNYGYT